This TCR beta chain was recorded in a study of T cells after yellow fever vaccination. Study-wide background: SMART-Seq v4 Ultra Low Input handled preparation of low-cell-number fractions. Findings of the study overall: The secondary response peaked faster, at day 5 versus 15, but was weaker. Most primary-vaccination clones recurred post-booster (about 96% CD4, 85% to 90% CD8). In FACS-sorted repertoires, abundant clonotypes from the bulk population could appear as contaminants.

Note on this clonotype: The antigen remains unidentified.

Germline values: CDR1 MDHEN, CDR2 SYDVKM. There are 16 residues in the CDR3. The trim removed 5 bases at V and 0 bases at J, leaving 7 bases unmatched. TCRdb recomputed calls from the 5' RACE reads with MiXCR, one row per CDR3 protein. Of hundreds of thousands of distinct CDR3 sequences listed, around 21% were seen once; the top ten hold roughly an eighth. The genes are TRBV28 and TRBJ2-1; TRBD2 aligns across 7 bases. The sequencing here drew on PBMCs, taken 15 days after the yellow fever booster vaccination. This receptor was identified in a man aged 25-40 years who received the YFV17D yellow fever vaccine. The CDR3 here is CASSGLLAASYNEQFF. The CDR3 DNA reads TGTGCCAGCAGTGGACTTCTAGCGGCCTCCTACAATGAGCAGTTCTTC.